These 3 T cell receptor beta chains originate from one sample sequenced in a study of blood T cell repertoires in COVID-19. The table came from immunoSEQ multiplex PCR; TCRdb's copy has only in-frame clones and leaves some out. This sample carries hundreds of thousands of clones, approximately 80% of them seen once, and the ten largest clones take approximately 7.5%. The sequenced sample was peripheral blood. All receptors derive from a woman aged 80 or over with COVID-19, enrolled during active disease.

This chain joins TRBV4-2 and TRBJ2-4, with 7 bases aligning to TRBD2. V shed 0 bases, J shed 2 bases, and the junction held 13 bases outside the gene matches. From germline, CDR1 is LGHNA and CDR2 YNFKEQ. The CDR3 sequence is 19 residues long. The CDR3 DNA follows: TGTGCCAGCAGCCAAGATCGGGGCCTAGCGGTGAAATCCAAAAACATTCAGTACTTC. Its protein is CASSQDRGLAVKSKNIQYF.

This clone has just a few counts. The chain joins TRBV18 to TRBJ2-3; D is ambiguous. CDR3 size: 15 residues. Germline V gives CDR1 KGHSH, CDR2 LQKENI. Trimming removed 6 bases at V and 2 bases at J, with 15 bases between. CDR3 region: CASSPKSSITDTQYF. CDR3 nucleotide sequence: TGTGCCAGCTCGCCCAAAAGCTCGATCACAGATACGCAGTATTTT.

This chain joins TRBV4-3 and TRBJ1-2, with D maybe TRBD1 (5 bases). Germline lookup yields CDR1 LGHNA and CDR2 YSLEER. Trimming took 0 bases from V and 4 from J, leaving 12 bases between them. The CDR3 contains 15 residues. The CDR3 nucleotides read TGCGCCAGCAGCCAAGATGACCAGGGCCGCTATGGCTACACCTTC. It yields the protein CASSQDDQGRYGYTF.